Shown below are 6 T cell receptor beta chains from a single sample sequenced in a study of blood T cell repertoires in COVID-19. Only in-frame clones appear in the TCRdb table, and some are missing; sequencing was by immunoSEQ multiplex PCR. This table has tens of thousands of clones, 76% appearing once. Input material: peripheral blood. Source of these receptors: a woman of 80 years or more with acute or convalescent COVID-19.

The V gene is TRBV6-5, the J gene TRBJ1-3; D gene uncertain. The V and J ends lost 7 bases and 0 bases respectively, with 10 bases between them. This CDR3 comprises 14 residues. The germline V gene has CDR1 MNHEY and CDR2 SVGAGI. The DNA of the CDR3 is TGTGCCAGCACCAACAGCTACTCTGGAAACACCATATATTTT. Translating gives CASTNSYSGNTIYF.

The chain links TRBV7-2 to TRBJ2-7, with 8 bases fitting TRBD2. V was pared by 5 bases and J by 3 bases, with 6 bases of the junction left unmatched. Germline loops: CDR1 SGHTA, CDR2 FQGNSA. There are 14 residues in the CDR3. CDR3 in amino acids: CASSLRGGDYEQYF. The DNA of the CDR3 is TGTGCCAGCAGCCTCCGGGGGGGCGACTACGAGCAGTACTTC.

The J gene is TRBJ2-1, the V gene TRBV7-9; 8 nucleotides align to TRBD2. Per germline, CDR1 SEHNR and CDR2 FQNEAQ (reference sequence). There are 15 residues in the CDR3. The V segment lost 4 bases and the J segment 2 bases; nucleotides outside the gene matches: 4. CDR3 coding DNA: TGTGCCAGCAGCTCCCTTAGCGGGGCCTACAATGAGCAGTTCTTC. It codes for CASSSLSGAYNEQFF.

The rearrangement joins TRBV7-9 to TRBJ2-5; a weak D match, TRBD2 (6 bases). The germline V and J ends were trimmed by 2 bases and 3 bases, with 7 bases remaining between them. CDR3 size: 13 residues. From germline, CDR1 is SEHNR and CDR2 FQNEAQ (reference sequence). The CDR3 bases are TGTGCCAGCAGCTTATTAGCGGAAGAGACCCAGTACTTC. Its translation is CASSLLAEETQYF.

The chain combines TRBV28 with TRBJ2-7; 10 bases align to TRBD1. Germline values: CDR1 MDHEN, CDR2 SYDVKM. CDR3 length: 14 residues. The V and J ends lost 5 bases and 6 bases, in that order; junction bases with no gene match: 7. CDR3 amino acids: CASSPGTGVGEQYF. For the CDR3, the DNA is TGTGCCAGCAGTCCCGGGACAGGGGTCGGCGAGCAGTACTTC.

This sequence joins TRBV5-1 and TRBJ2-2, with D tentatively TRBD2 (6 bases). Trimming took 5 bases from V and 5 from J, leaving 10 bases between them. CDR1 and CDR2 from the germline V gene are SGHRS and YFSETQ. The CDR3 has 13 amino acids. The CDR3 protein is CASRLEGTGELFF. The CDR3 nucleotides read TGCGCCAGCAGACTGGAGGGAACCGGGGAGCTGTTTTTT.